Following are 17 T cell receptor beta chains from one sample sequenced in a study of T cells after yellow fever vaccination. A single record per CDR3 protein comes from TCRdb applying MiXCR to the 5' RACE reads. The profile shows 95,000 to 100,000 distinct CDR3 sequences, around 5.5% of them singletons. Sample: CD8+ T cells sorted from PBMCs, taken 10 days after the yellow fever booster vaccination. These receptors were taken from a young man who received the YFV17D yellow fever vaccine.

The chain joins TRBV18 to TRBJ2-7, with TRBD1 matching over 8 bases. With 5 bases clipped from V and 2 bases from J, the junction kept 5 bases outside the gene matches. The CDR3 has 14 amino acids. From germline, CDR1 is KGHSH and CDR2 LQKENI. CDR3 sequence reads: CASSVGTGTYEQYF. In nucleotides, the CDR3 is TGTGCCAGCTCAGTAGGGACAGGAACCTACGAGCAGTACTTC.

This clonotype was counted only a few times. In DNA form, the CDR3 reads TGTGCCAGCAGTTACCGCGGACAGGGAACAGATACGCAGTATTTT. Its translation is CASSYRGQGTDTQYF. This chain uses TRBV6-2 or TRBV6-3 with TRBJ2-3; 8 nucleotides line up with TRBD1. CDR3 size: 15 residues. The ends lost 2 bases at V and 3 bases at J; junction bases unmatched: 4. Per the germline V gene, CDR1 is MNHEY and CDR2 is SVGEGT.

In this sample, this clonotype turned up a few times. The chain is built from TRBV4-3 and TRBJ1-4; TRBD1 matches at 7 bases. Germline-derived CDR1 and CDR2 are LGHNA and YSLEER. The CDR3 runs 15 residues. V gave up 2 bases and J gave up 3 bases; unmatched junction bases: 3. The CDR3 region has the DNA TGCGCCAGCAGCCAACGGGACAGCCCTAATGAAAAACTGTTTTTT. Residues: CASSQRDSPNEKLFF.

The CDR3 here is CATSLRGVETQYF. CDR3 sequence (DNA): TGTGCCACCTCCCTGCGGGGTGTGGAGACCCAGTACTTC. This chain joins TRBV6-5 and TRBJ2-5; the D gene is possibly TRBD2 (6 bases). V lost 10 bases and J 5 bases, leaving 17 bases between the germline ends. The CDR3 covers 13 residues. CDR1 and CDR2 (germline): MNHEY, SVGAGI.

This clonotype was observed a few times. The genes are TRBV4-2 and TRBJ2-1; 11 nucleotides match TRBD2. Looked up from germline, CDR1 is LGHNA and CDR2 is YNFKEQ. V gave up 4 bases and J gave up 5 bases; unmatched junction bases: 7. The CDR3 loop spans 16 amino acids. The CDR3 loop is CASSLMTSGVNNEQFF. The CDR3 DNA is TGTGCCAGCAGCCTGATGACTAGCGGGGTTAACAATGAGCAGTTCTTC.

Ten or more counts support this clonotype. The chain carries TRBV5-1 and TRBJ1-5; D is unresolved. In germline, CDR1 is SGHRS, CDR2 YFSETQ. V was shortened by 4 bases and J by 4 bases, with 12 bases between the two germline ends. The CDR3 spans 14 residues. This CDR3 is CASSLGQANQPQHF. CDR3 in DNA: TGCGCCAGCAGCCTTGGGCAGGCTAATCAGCCCCAGCATTTT.

The chain links TRBV19 to TRBJ1-2; TRBD1 matches at 9 bases. Germline trimming cut 6 bases from V and 2 bases from J; bases unmatched to any gene: 7. This CDR3 contains 15 residues. Per germline, CDR1 LNHDA and CDR2 SQIVND (reference sequence). CDR3 sequence: CASRPQGAENYGYTF. The CDR3 DNA is TGTGCCAGTAGGCCACAGGGGGCCGAGAACTATGGCTACACCTTC.

This chain links TRBV10-3 with TRBJ2-3, with 7 nucleotides matching TRBD1. Germline CDR1 and CDR2: ENHRY and SYGVKD. J lost 4 bases, V lost 4 bases, and 2 bases had no gene match. This CDR3 spans 13 amino acids. The CDR3 loop reads CAISGQGADTQYF. The CDR3 coding sequence is TGTGCCATCAGTGGGCAGGGGGCAGATACGCAGTATTTT.

J is TRBJ2-1 and V is TRBV11-2, with 7 bases that match TRBD2. The CDR3 consists of 15 residues. Losses at the gene ends were 7 bases for V and 0 bases for J; bases not matched to a gene: 6. Per germline, CDR1 SGHAT and CDR2 FQNNGV. The CDR3 DNA follows: TGTGCCAGCAAGATCGGGGGGAGCTCCTACAATGAGCAGTTCTTC. It encodes CASKIGGSSYNEQFF.

This clonotype was seen many times. The chain has TRBV6-5 and TRBJ2-1; D gene uncertain. V was clipped by 4 bases and J by 9 bases, with 16 bases between them. This CDR3 spans 14 amino acids. The V gene's germline CDR1 is MNHEY and CDR2 SVGAGI. CDR3 sequence (DNA): TGTGCCAGCAGTTCTGGACCGGTTTTGGGTGAGCAGTTCTTC. Protein sequence: CASSSGPVLGEQFF.

Comment on this clonotype: This clone may be a read error of a much larger clone one base away. The rearrangement uses TRBV2 and TRBJ1-5; TRBD1 agrees at 7 bases. The CDR3 runs 15 residues. Germline values: CDR1 SNHLY, CDR2 FYNNEI. This CDR3 is CASSGGQALNQPLHF. DNA of the CDR3: TGTGCCAGCAGTGGTGGACAGGCTTTGAATCAGCCCCTGCATTTT. Together with reference TRBV2 and TRBJ1-5, the CDR3 gives the full variable domain: EPEVTQTPSHQVTQMGQEVILRCVPISNHLYFYWYRQILGQKVEFLVSFYNNEISEKSEIFDDQFSVERPDGSNFTLKIRSTKLEDSAMYFCASSGGQALNQPLHFGDGTRLSIL.

CDR3 sequence (DNA): TGTGCCAGCGGGACAGACTACGAGCAGTACTTC. Translating it yields CASGTDYEQYF. V usage is TRBV21-1 and J usage is TRBJ2-7; TRBD1 is taken as the D call from the table, unchecked against the DNA. TRBV21-1 corresponds to a pseudogene. The CDR3 contains 11 residues.

A few counts support this clonotype. This chain links TRBV7-3 with TRBJ2-7; D is perhaps TRBD1 (6 bases). The CDR3 totals 14 residues. The germline V gene encodes CDR1 SGHTA and CDR2 FQGTGA. V was pared by 2 bases and J by 7 bases, with 15 bases between. CDR3 residues: CASSLVGGLGEQYF. CDR3 bases: TGTGCCAGCAGCTTAGTAGGGGGATTGGGAGAGCAGTACTTC.

J is TRBJ1-2 and V is TRBV3-1; the D is unclear. Trimming removed 4 bases from V and 2 bases from J, with 8 bases in between. There are 13 residues in the CDR3. Germline V gene lookup returns CDR1 LGHDT and CDR2 YNNKEL (reference sequence). The CDR3 coding sequence is TGTGCCAGCAGCCGGGCAAGAAACTATGGCTACACCTTC. The encoded protein is CASSRARNYGYTF.

This clonotype has a handful of counts. The V call is TRBV19, the J call TRBJ2-7, with D uncertain. The V end lost 4 bases, the J end lost 0 bases, and 10 bases lay between the germline ends. Germline values: CDR1 LNHDA, CDR2 SQIVND (reference sequence). This CDR3 has 14 residues. The CDR3 nucleotides read TGTGCCAGTAGTAGCTCGATATCCTCCTACGAGCAGTACTTC. It translates to CASSSSISSYEQYF.

This clonotype was counted only a few times. The V gene is TRBV18, the J gene TRBJ2-1, with 7 bases aligning to TRBD2. CDR3 length: 16 residues. Germline assignment: CDR1 KGHSH and CDR2 LQKENI. The V gene end was trimmed by 3 bases and the J gene end by 8 bases; junction bases not matched to a gene: 13. This CDR3 reads CASSPPAGREAHEQFF. The CDR3 DNA reads TGTGCCAGCTCACCTCCGGCGGGGAGGGAGGCCCATGAGCAGTTCTTC. The full variable domain, completed using reference TRBV18 and TRBJ2-1, is NAGVMQNPRHLVRRRGQEARLRCSPMKGHSHVYWYRQLPEEGLKFMVYLQKENIIDESGMPKERFSAEFPKEGPSILRIQQVVRGDSAAYFCASSPPAGREAHEQFFGPGTRLTVL.

This clonotype was counted between two and nine times. V usage is TRBV29-1 and J usage is TRBJ2-7, with D tentatively TRBD1 (7 bases). CDR3 length equals 14 residues. CDR1 is SQVTM and CDR2 is ANQGSEA in the germline V gene. The germline V and J ends were trimmed by 7 bases and 6 bases, with 22 bases remaining between them. CDR3 sequence: CSAGGGQGVGEQYF. The CDR3 DNA sequence: TGCAGCGCCGGGGGTGGGCAGGGGGTTGGCGAGCAGTACTTC.